This T cell receptor (beta chain) was sequenced in a study of monozygotic twins with inflammatory bowel disease. Points from the study as a whole: Twins classed as concordant or discordant showed no difference in repertoire similarity, possibly from limited power. For IBD, no single strong associated signal or clonotype was supported.

In regard to this clonotype: Its antigen is currently unknown.

Samples each yielded cDNA through eight separate reactions. TCRdb reprocessed the 5' RACE reads, keeping one entry per CDR3 protein, no DNA. This sample's clone table lists 440,000 or so distinct CDR3 sequences. Germline CDR1 is ENHRY and CDR2 is SYGVKD. CDR3 length: 13 amino acids. This TCR came from a human donor with ulcerative colitis or Crohn's disease, or a healthy co-twin of an affected twin (not recorded which). Material for sequencing was blood. The gene calls are TRBV10-3 and TRBJ1-5. CDR3 sequence: CAIGEASNQPQHF.